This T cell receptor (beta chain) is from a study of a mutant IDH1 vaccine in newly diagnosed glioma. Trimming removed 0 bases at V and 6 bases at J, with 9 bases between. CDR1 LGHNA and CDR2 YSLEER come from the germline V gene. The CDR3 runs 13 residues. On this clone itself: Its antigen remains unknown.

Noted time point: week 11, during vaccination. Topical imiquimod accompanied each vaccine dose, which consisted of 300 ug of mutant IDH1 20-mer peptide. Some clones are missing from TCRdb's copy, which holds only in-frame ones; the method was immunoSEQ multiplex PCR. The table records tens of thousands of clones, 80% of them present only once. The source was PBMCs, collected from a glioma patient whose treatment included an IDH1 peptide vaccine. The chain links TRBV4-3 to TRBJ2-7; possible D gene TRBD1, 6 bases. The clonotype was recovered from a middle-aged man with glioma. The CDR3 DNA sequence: TGCGCCAGCAGCCAAGATCAAGGGGGCGAGCAGTACTTC. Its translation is CASSQDQGGEQYF.